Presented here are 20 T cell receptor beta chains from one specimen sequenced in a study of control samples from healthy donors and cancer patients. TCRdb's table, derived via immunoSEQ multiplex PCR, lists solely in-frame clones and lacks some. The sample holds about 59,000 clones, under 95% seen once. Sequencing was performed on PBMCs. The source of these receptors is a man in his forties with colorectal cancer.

The CDR3 loop is CASSTTRNYGYTF. DNA for the CDR3: TGTGCCAGTAGCACGACTAGAAACTATGGCTACACCTTC. The chain uses TRBV19 and TRBJ1-2; D remains unclear. The CDR3 sequence is 13 residues long. CDR1 is LNHDA, CDR2 SQIVND, per germline (reference sequence). Trimming removed 6 bases from V and 2 bases from J, with 10 bases in between.

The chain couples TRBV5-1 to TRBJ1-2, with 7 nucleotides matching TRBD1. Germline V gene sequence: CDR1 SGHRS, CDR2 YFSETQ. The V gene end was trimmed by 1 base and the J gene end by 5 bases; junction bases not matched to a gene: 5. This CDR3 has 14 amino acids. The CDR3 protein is CASSLRGRGYGYTF. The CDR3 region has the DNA TGCGCCAGCAGCTTGAGGGGGCGCGGATATGGCTACACCTTC.

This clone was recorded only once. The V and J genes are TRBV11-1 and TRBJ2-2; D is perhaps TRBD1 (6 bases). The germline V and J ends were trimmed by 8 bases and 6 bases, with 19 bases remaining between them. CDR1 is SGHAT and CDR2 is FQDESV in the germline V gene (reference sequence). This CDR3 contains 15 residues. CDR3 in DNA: TGTGCCAGCGGTTTACAGGGACCCCCGGCCGGGGAGCTGTTTTTT. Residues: CASGLQGPPAGELFF.

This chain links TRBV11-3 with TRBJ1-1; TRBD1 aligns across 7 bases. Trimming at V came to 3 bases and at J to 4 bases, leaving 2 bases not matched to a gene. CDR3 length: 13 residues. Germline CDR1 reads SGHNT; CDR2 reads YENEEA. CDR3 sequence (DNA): TGTGCCAGCAGCTTGTCAGGGGGCACTGAAGCTTTCTTT. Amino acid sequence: CASSLSGGTEAFF.

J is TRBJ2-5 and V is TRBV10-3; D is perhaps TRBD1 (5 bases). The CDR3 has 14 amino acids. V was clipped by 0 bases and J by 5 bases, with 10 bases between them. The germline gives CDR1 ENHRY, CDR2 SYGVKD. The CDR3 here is CAISESGAGETQYF. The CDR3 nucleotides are TGTGCCATCAGTGAGTCTGGGGCCGGGGAGACCCAGTACTTC.

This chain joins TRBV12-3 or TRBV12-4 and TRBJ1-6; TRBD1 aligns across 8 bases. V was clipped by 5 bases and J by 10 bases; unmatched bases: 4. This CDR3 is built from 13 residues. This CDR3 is CASSATGGSPLHF. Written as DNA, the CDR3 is TGTGCCAGCAGTGCCACAGGGGGATCACCCCTCCACTTT.

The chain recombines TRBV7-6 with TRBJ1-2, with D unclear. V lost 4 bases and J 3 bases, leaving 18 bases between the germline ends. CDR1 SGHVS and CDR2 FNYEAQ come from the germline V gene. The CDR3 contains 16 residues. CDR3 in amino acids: CASSSKGEGPDYGYTF. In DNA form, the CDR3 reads TGTGCCAGCAGCTCCAAAGGTGAGGGTCCGGACTATGGCTACACCTTC.

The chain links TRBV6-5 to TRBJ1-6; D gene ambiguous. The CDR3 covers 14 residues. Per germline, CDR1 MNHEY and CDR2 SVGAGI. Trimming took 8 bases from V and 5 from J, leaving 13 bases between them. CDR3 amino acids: CASETGYDNSPLHF. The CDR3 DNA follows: TGTGCCAGCGAGACGGGATATGATAATTCACCCCTCCACTTT.

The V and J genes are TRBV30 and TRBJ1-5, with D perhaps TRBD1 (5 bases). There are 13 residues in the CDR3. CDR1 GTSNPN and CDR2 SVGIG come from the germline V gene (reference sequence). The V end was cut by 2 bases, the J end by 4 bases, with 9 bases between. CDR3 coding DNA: TGTGCCTGGAGTAGCGGGGCGAATCAGCCCCAGCATTTT. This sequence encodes CAWSSGANQPQHF.

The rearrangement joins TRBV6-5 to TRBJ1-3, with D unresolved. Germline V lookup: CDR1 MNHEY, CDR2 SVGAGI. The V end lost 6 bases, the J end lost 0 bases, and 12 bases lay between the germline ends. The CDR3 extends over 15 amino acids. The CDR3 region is CASSKVQSSGNTIYF. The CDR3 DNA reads TGTGCCAGCAGCAAGGTACAGAGCTCTGGAAACACCATATATTTT.

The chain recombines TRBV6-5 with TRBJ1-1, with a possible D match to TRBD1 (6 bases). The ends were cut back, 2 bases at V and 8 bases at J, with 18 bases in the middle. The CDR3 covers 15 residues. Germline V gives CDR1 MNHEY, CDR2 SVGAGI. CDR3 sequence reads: CASSYDGRQDKEAFF. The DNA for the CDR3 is TGTGCCAGCAGTTACGATGGAAGACAGGACAAAGAAGCTTTCTTT.

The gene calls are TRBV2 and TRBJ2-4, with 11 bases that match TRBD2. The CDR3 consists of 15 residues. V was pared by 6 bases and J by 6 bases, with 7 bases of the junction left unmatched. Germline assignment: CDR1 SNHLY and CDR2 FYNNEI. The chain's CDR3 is CASSAIAGGVNIQYF. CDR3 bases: TGTGCCAGCAGCGCTATAGCGGGGGGGGTAAACATTCAGTACTTC.

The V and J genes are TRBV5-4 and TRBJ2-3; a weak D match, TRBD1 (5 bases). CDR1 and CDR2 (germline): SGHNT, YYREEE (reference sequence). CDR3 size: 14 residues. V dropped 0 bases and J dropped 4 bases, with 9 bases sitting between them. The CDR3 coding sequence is TGTGCCAGCAGCTTGGGGGGCCGCGCAGATACGCAGTATTTT. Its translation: CASSLGGRADTQYF.

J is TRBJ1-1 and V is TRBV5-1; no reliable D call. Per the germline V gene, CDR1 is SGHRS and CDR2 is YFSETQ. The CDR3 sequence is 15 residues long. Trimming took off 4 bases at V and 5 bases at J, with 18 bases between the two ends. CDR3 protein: CASSPFSEGGTEAFF. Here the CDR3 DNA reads TGCGCCAGCAGCCCGTTTAGTGAGGGCGGTACTGAAGCTTTCTTT.

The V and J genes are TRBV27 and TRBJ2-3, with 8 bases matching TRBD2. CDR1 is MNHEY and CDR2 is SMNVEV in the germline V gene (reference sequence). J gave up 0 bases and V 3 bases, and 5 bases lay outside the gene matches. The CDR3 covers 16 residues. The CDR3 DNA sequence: TGTGCCAGCAGTTTCTTAGCGGGGACTAGCACAGATACGCAGTATTTT. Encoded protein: CASSFLAGTSTDTQYF.

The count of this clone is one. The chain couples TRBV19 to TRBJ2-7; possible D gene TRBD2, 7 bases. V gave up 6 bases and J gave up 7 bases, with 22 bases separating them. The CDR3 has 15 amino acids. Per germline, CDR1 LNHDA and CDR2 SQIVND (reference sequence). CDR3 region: CASSIGGGGPREQYF. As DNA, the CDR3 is TGTGCCAGTAGCATCGGGGGCGGGGGTCCACGGGAGCAGTACTTC.

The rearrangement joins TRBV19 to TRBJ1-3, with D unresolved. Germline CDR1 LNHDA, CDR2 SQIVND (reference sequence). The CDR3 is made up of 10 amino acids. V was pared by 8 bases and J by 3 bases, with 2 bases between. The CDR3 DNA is TGTGCCAGTCGTGGAAACACCATATATTTT. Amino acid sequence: CASRGNTIYF.

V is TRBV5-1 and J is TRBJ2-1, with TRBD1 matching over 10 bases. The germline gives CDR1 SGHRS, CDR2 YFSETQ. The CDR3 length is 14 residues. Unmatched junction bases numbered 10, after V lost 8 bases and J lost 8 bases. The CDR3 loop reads CASSGQGGRDEQFF. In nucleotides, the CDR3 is TGCGCCAGTTCCGGACAGGGGGGTAGGGATGAGCAGTTCTTC.

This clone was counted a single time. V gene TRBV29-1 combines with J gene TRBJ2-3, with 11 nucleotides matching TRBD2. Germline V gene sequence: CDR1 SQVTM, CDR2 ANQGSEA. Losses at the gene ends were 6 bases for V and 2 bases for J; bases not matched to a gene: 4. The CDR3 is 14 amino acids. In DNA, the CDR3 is TGCAGCGTAGCTAGCGGGGGGATCACAGATACGCAGTATTTT. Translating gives CSVASGGITDTQYF.

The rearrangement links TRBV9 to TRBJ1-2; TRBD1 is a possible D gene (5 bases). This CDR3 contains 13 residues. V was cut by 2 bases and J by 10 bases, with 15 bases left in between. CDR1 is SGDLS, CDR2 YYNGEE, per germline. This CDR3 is CASSVGGARAYTF. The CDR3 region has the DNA TGTGCCAGCAGCGTGGGCGGGGCGCGAGCCTACACCTTC.